This section outlines one TCR beta chain sequence together with its context. Its specificity is not known. The data belong to a study of T cells in Graves' hyperthyroidism and ophthalmopathy. General study results and limits: Most expanded thyroid clonotypes above 0.001 also appeared in blood.

The TCR beta CDR3 regions underwent amplification using RNA transcripts as the source. The HTBI primer set was used in a first-round RT-PCR of the TCR CDR3. TCRdb processed the multiplex PCR reads anew with MiXCR; each CDR3 protein has one entry. The table has hundreds of thousands of distinct CDR3 sequences, approximately 25% seen once; the top ten hold about 11%. This CDR3 has 13 residues. Trimming left V 5 bases short and J 4 bases short, with 12 bases between. CDR1 and CDR2 from the germline V gene are LNHNV and YYDKDF (reference sequence). In the ophthalmopathy cohort, Clinical Activity Score was at least 3, NOSPECS grade at least 4, and duration under 3 months. Orbital computed tomography and thyroid ultrasound, together with serum TRAb and thyroxine and clinical symptoms, were used for diagnoses. PBMCs were sourced from approximately 9.3 ml fresh peripheral blood.

This rearrangement joins TRBV15 to TRBJ2-7; D remains unclear. Input material: blood. This sequence was found in a woman aged 25-40 years with Graves' ophthalmopathy. The CDR3 is CATSPTARYEQYF. CDR3 DNA sequence: TGTGCCACCAGCCCAACTGCGCGGTACGAGCAGTACTTC.